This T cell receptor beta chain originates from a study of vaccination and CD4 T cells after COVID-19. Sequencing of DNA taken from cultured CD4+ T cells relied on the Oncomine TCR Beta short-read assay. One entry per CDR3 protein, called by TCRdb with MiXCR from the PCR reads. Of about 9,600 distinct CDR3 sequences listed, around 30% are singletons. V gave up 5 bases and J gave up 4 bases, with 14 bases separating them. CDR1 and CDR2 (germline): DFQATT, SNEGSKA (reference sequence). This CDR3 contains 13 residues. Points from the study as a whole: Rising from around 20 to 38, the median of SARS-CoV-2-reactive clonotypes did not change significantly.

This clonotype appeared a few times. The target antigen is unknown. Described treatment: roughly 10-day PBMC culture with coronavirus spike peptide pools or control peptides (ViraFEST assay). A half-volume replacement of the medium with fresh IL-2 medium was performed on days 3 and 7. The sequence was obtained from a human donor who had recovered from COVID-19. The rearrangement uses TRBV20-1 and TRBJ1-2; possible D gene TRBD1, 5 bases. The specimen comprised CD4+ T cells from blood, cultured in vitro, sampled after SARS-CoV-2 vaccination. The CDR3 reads CSASPPQGYGYTF. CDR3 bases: TGCAGTGCTTCACCACCGCAGGGCTATGGCTACACCTTC.